What follows describes a single T cell receptor (beta chain). Noted time point: 2015-2016 season, 7 days after influenza vaccination. Germline CDR1 SGHTA, CDR2 FQGNSA. The CDR3 is 16 residues long. Trimming took 2 bases from V and 7 from J, leaving 15 bases between them. This specimen belongs to a study of follicular helper T cells after annual influenza vaccination. Clones were read by immunoSEQ multiplex PCR, and TCRdb kept only the in-frame ones, dropping some. Among 8,000 to 13,000 clones listed, less than 90% were seen once. The starting material was CXCR5- memory CD4+ T cells sorted from blood, obtained 7 days after influenza vaccination. The chain is built from TRBV7-2 and TRBJ1-6; possibly TRBD1 for D (5 bases). The receptor was derived from an adult who received the influenza vaccine. The CDR3 DNA reads as TGTGCCAGCAGCTTATACGCAGGGCTGGTGAATTCACCCCTCCACTTT. Its protein product is CASSLYAGLVNSPLHF.